This T cell receptor (beta chain) appears in the sequencing data of a study of shared T cell receptors in the human thymus. The germline CDR1 and CDR2 sequences are SGHDT and YYEEEE. Trimming at V came to 4 bases and at J to 4 bases, leaving 10 bases not matched to a gene. CDR3 length: 16 amino acids. The assay was immunoSEQ multiplex PCR, and TCRdb's table has in-frame clones only and misses some. The sample records some 720,000 clones, approximately 90% being singletons. These same data were also listed under a study on human thymus T cells. That paper states: Healthy Finnish infants undergoing corrective surgery for congenital heart defects were the donors. From resections taken during corrective heart surgery, the thymus tissue was obtained. Thymic and blood repertoires seemed to show skewed V and J gene use. Among unrelated individuals, related research reported thymic repertoires that overlapped highly.

The rearrangement links TRBV5-6 to TRBJ2-7; TRBD2 matches at 11 bases. The sequence derives from a boy younger than two with a congenital heart defect. The sequenced sample was thymocytes. The CDR3 is CASSAEPSGRSYEQYF. The DNA for the CDR3 is TGTGCCAGCAGCGCAGAGCCTAGCGGGAGGTCGTACGAGCAGTACTTC.